This TCR beta chain originates from a study of beta chain features in type 1 diabetes. Naive, central memory, regulatory and stem cell-like memory cells within the CD4+ compartment were sorted using CD45RO/CCR7/CD25/CD127/CD95/CD27. On this clone itself: The target antigen is unknown.

Germline V gene data show CDR1 as SGHRS and CDR2 as YFSETQ. Trimming took 5 bases from V and 7 from J; bases not matched to a gene: 12. The CDR3 contains 15 residues. Study conclusions and caveats: There was a moderate but significant shortening of TCRB CDR3s in all four CD4+ subsets of Type 1 diabetes patients.

The investigators reverse transcribed all of the isolated RNA, so they sequenced expressed TCRB transcripts. Generated by immunoSEQ multiplex PCR, the TCRdb table keeps only in-frame clones and is missing some. The data show some 660,000 clones, about 14% seen once. The chain has TRBV5-1 and TRBJ2-1; TRBD1 aligns across 7 bases. The receptor was derived from a young man with type 1 diabetes. Sequencing was done on a sample of naive CD4+ T cells from blood. CDR3 residues: CASSFDRAATNEQFF. The CDR3 region has the DNA TGCGCCAGCAGTTTTGACAGGGCCGCGACGAATGAGCAGTTCTTC.